Below, 31 T cell receptor beta chains from the same sample are listed, as sequenced in a study of cytomegalovirus exposure and HLA in healthy donors. Use of 60 Vbeta and 13 Jbeta primers characterized the PCR. Method: immunoSEQ multiplex PCR; TCRdb's copy keeps in-frame clones and lacks some. The sample yields about 70,000 clones, of which the top ten take up roughly 2.4%. Sequencing input: PBMCs. The receptors were sampled from a female donor in good health and CMV-seropositive.

The rearrangement joins TRBV6-1 to TRBJ2-7; the D gene is possibly TRBD2 (6 bases). Trimming stripped 3 bases from V and 2 bases from J, with 14 bases between. This CDR3 has 15 residues. Looked up from germline, CDR1 is MNHNS and CDR2 is SASEGT. CDR3 nucleotide sequence: TGTGCCAGCAGTGACGGTGGAGGGAGCGCCTACGAGCAGTACTTC. Its translation is CASSDGGGSAYEQYF.

This sequence joins TRBV6-5 and TRBJ1-1, with TRBD1 identical over 7 bases. CDR1 is MNHEY and CDR2 is SVGAGI in the germline V gene. The CDR3 totals 13 residues. V trimming: 8 bases; J trimming: 1 base; junction bases outside the gene matches: 4. CDR3 amino acids: CASWRGPNTEAFF. The CDR3 coding sequence is TGTGCCAGCTGGAGGGGGCCGAACACTGAAGCTTTCTTT.

The chain combines TRBV13 with TRBJ1-4; TRBD1 aligns across 8 bases. In germline, CDR1 is PRHDT, CDR2 FYEKMQ (reference sequence). The CDR3 has 14 residues. Germline trimming cut 4 bases from V and 7 bases from J; bases unmatched to any gene: 5. The CDR3 region has the DNA TGTGCCAGCAGCTCCCGGACAGGGACTGAAAAACTGTTTTTT. This codes for CASSSRTGTEKLFF.

The chain has TRBV18 and TRBJ2-5, with 9 nucleotides matching TRBD1. V dropped 5 bases and J dropped 5; count of bases not matched to a gene: 15. CDR3 length: 17 residues. CDR1 and CDR2 from the germline V gene are KGHSH and LQKENI. In nucleotides, the CDR3 is TGTGCCAGCTCAAAAAGCGGGACAGGGTTGTCGACGGAGACCCAGTACTTC. It is translated as CASSKSGTGLSTETQYF.

The V gene is TRBV28, the J gene TRBJ2-7; 9 bases match TRBD2. V trimming: 3 bases; J trimming: 6 bases; junction bases outside the gene matches: 6. The CDR3 length is 14 residues. CDR1 and CDR2 (germline): MDHEN, SYDVKM. The CDR3 loop is CASSFSGSPVEQYF. DNA of the CDR3: TGTGCCAGCAGTTTTAGCGGGAGTCCAGTCGAGCAGTACTTC.

The rearrangement links TRBV7-9 to TRBJ1-1; 8 bases line up with TRBD1. J lost 5 bases, V lost 10 bases, and 9 bases had no gene match. Germline assignment: CDR1 SEHNR and CDR2 FQNEAQ (reference sequence). This CDR3 contains 13 residues. The CDR3 coding sequence is TGTGCCACCCAGGCAGGGGGCTGGACTGAAGCTTTCTTT. Amino acid sequence: CATQAGGWTEAFF.

This rearrangement joins TRBV28 to TRBJ1-2; maybe TRBD1 (5 bases). Germline loops: CDR1 MDHEN, CDR2 SYDVKM. The ends were cut back, 10 bases at V and 7 bases at J, with 22 bases in the middle. The CDR3 runs to 14 residues. The CDR3 loop is CATSLTVTVGGYTF. The CDR3 DNA follows: TGTGCCACTAGTTTGACAGTGACAGTGGGTGGCTACACCTTC.

With regard to this clone: The identical CDR3 is also encoded by other nucleotide sequences in the sample. This chain uses TRBV15 with TRBJ2-6; the D gene is possibly TRBD1 (5 bases). Germline V CDR1 and CDR2: LNHNV, YYDKDF (reference sequence). V lost 0 bases, J lost 1 base, and 7 bases lay in between. This CDR3 is 16 amino acids long. CDR3 DNA: TGTGCCACCAGCAGAGATCAGGGATCTGGGGCCAACGTCCTGACTTTC. It codes for CATSRDQGSGANVLTF.

The chain links TRBV4-1 to TRBJ2-3; unclear D gene. Germline V gives CDR1 MGHRA, CDR2 YSYEKL. This CDR3 region has 16 residues. Trimming took off 7 bases at V and 1 base at J, with 18 bases between the two ends. CDR3: CASKAVEFHRTDTQYF. The CDR3 DNA reads as TGCGCCAGCAAAGCCGTGGAGTTCCATCGCACAGATACGCAGTATTTT.

As regards this clone: A read error may account for a junction end that differs from germline. This chain links TRBV30 with TRBJ2-2; D might be TRBD1 (7 bases). The CDR3 has 15 residues. Germline CDR1 GTSNPN, CDR2 SVGIG (reference sequence). CDR3 sequence: CAGSGGTVNTGELFF. The CDR3 region has the DNA TGTGCCGGGAGTGGGGGGACAGTGAACACCGGGGAGCTGTTTTTT. Using reference TRBV30 and TRBJ2-2 for the parts outside the CDR3, the full variable domain is SQTIHQWPATLVQPVGSPLSLECTVEGTSNPNLYWYRQAAGRGLQLLFYSVGIGQISSEVPQNLSASRPQDRQFILSSKKLLLSDSGFYLCAGSGGTVNTGELFFGEGSRLTVL.

This rearrangement joins TRBV18 to TRBJ2-1, with 7 bases aligning to TRBD1. The CDR3 runs 14 residues. From germline, CDR1 is KGHSH and CDR2 LQKENI. After removal of 4 bases from V and 2 bases from J, the junction contained 2 bases not matched to a gene. CDR3 sequence: CASSQGAPYNEQFF. DNA for the CDR3: TGTGCCAGCTCACAGGGGGCCCCCTACAATGAGCAGTTCTTC.

The chain recombines TRBV19 with TRBJ1-2, with a possible D match to TRBD1 (6 bases). V was trimmed by 2 bases and J by 5 bases, leaving 12 bases between them. CDR1 LNHDA and CDR2 SQIVND come from the germline V gene (reference sequence). This CDR3 has 14 residues. As DNA, the CDR3 is TGTGCCAGTAGTATAAACAGGGAGAATTATGGCTACACCTTC. Translation gives CASSINRENYGYTF.

The V call is TRBV5-5, the J call TRBJ1-1; TRBD1 is a possible D gene (6 bases). Trimming took 1 base from V and 0 from J, leaving 13 bases between them. CDR3 length: 16 amino acids. Germline V gives CDR1 SGHKS, CDR2 YYEKEE (reference sequence). CDR3: CASSLRGQLLNTEAFF. DNA for the CDR3: TGTGCCAGCAGCTTGAGAGGACAGCTGTTGAACACTGAAGCTTTCTTT.

The rearrangement joins TRBV18 to TRBJ1-1; D remains unclear. V was clipped by 4 bases and J by 6 bases, with 15 bases between them. CDR1 is KGHSH and CDR2 is LQKENI in the germline V gene. There are 14 residues in the CDR3. CDR3 DNA: TGTGCCAGCTCACGGTCCGGTGTGTCGGCTGAAGCTTTCTTT. Translation gives CASSRSGVSAEAFF.

The V gene is TRBV4-3, the J gene TRBJ2-1; no firm D call. Per germline, CDR1 LGHNA and CDR2 YSLEER. Trimming pared 0 bases from V and 8 bases from J, leaving 14 bases between. This CDR3 region has 15 residues. The CDR3: CASSQDRSEADEQFF. CDR3 in DNA: TGCGCCAGCAGCCAAGATAGGTCTGAGGCAGATGAGCAGTTCTTC.

The CDR3 nucleotides are TGTGCCAGTATCAGGGGGCAAATGGGAGACACTGAAGCTTTCTTT. Protein: CASIRGQMGDTEAFF. This chain connects TRBV19 to TRBJ1-1; 8 bases line up with TRBD1. The CDR3 covers 15 residues. The trim removed 7 bases at V and 3 bases at J, leaving 10 bases unmatched. Germline V gene lookup returns CDR1 LNHDA and CDR2 SQIVND (reference sequence).

V is TRBV19 and J is TRBJ2-5; D possibly corresponds to TRBD2 (5 bases). V lost 8 bases and J lost 2, with 12 bases in between. Germline-derived CDR1 and CDR2 are LNHDA and SQIVND (reference sequence). This CDR3 comprises 13 residues. The CDR3 DNA is TGTGCCAGTGGAGGATCGGGACAAGAGACCCAGTACTTC. It specifies CASGGSGQETQYF.

The chain couples TRBV7-2 to TRBJ2-5; 7 bases line up with TRBD2. The CDR3 sequence is 14 residues long. The V gene end was trimmed by 7 bases and the J gene end by 2 bases; junction bases not matched to a gene: 7. CDR1 is SGHTA, CDR2 FQGNSA, per germline. In DNA, the CDR3 is TGTGCCAGCACCCGAAAAGCGGGGCAAGAGACCCAGTACTTC. It specifies CASTRKAGQETQYF.

The V gene is TRBV9, the J gene TRBJ1-1; 9 bases map to TRBD1. The CDR3 extends over 14 amino acids. Losses at the gene ends were 4 bases for V and 6 bases for J; bases not matched to a gene: 7. Germline loops: CDR1 SGDLS, CDR2 YYNGEE. The chain's CDR3 is CASSLTGTGSEAFF. The DNA for the CDR3 is TGTGCCAGCAGCTTAACCGGGACAGGGTCTGAAGCTTTCTTT.

The rearrangement uses TRBV5-5 and TRBJ1-2; 11 bases agree with TRBD1. V was clipped by 3 bases and J by 5 bases; unmatched bases: 0. CDR1 SGHKS and CDR2 YYEKEE come from the germline V gene (reference sequence). This CDR3 has 13 amino acids. CDR3 DNA: TGTGCCAGCAGCTGGGACAGGGGGTATGGCTACACCTTC. Protein: CASSWDRGYGYTF. Supplemented by reference TRBV5-5 and TRBJ1-2, the full variable domain reads DAGVTQSPTHLIKTRGQQVTLRCSPISGHKSVSWYQQVLGQGPQFIFQYYEKEERGRGNFPDRFSARQFPNYSSELNVNALLLGDSALYLCASSWDRGYGYTFGSGTRLTVV.

This chain connects TRBV18 to TRBJ1-2; 7 positions agree with TRBD1. V gave up 8 bases and J gave up 5 bases; unmatched junction bases: 8. There are 13 residues in the CDR3. Germline lookup yields CDR1 KGHSH and CDR2 LQKENI. In DNA, the CDR3 is TGTGCCAGCGGAGACAGGGCCGATTATGGCTACACCTTC. The encoded protein is CASGDRADYGYTF. Drawing the rest from reference TRBV18 and TRBJ1-2, the complete variable domain is NAGVMQNPRHLVRRRGQEARLRCSPMKGHSHVYWYRQLPEEGLKFMVYLQKENIIDESGMPKERFSAEFPKEGPSILRIQQVVRGDSAAYFCASGDRADYGYTFGSGTRLTVV.

This chain connects TRBV28 to TRBJ1-2, with D perhaps matching TRBD1 (5 bases). The germline gives CDR1 MDHEN, CDR2 SYDVKM. Trimming left V 2 bases short and J 6 bases short, with 16 bases between. The CDR3 runs to 15 residues. CDR3 residues: CASSLGARDFHGYTF. The CDR3 DNA follows: TGTGCCAGCAGTTTAGGTGCCAGGGACTTCCATGGCTACACCTTC.

The chain is built from TRBV28 and TRBJ2-7, with D unclear. CDR1 is MDHEN and CDR2 is SYDVKM in the germline V gene. The CDR3 spans 14 residues. V lost 8 bases and J lost 1, with 15 bases in between. In nucleotides, the CDR3 is TGTGCCAGCCGCGACTCATTAGAATCCTACGAGCAGTACTTC. Translating gives CASRDSLESYEQYF.

The gene calls are TRBV5-1 and TRBJ2-1, with 7 bases matching TRBD1. This CDR3 region has 15 residues. V dropped 4 bases and J dropped 4; count of bases not matched to a gene: 8. The germline V gene encodes CDR1 SGHRS and CDR2 YFSETQ. The CDR3 reads CASSRDRADYNEQFF. CDR3 nucleotide sequence: TGCGCCAGCAGCCGCGACAGGGCGGATTACAATGAGCAGTTCTTC.

The CDR3 sequence: CAWSPIGTGASEAFF. The CDR3 coding sequence is TGTGCCTGGAGTCCTATCGGGACAGGGGCTTCAGAAGCTTTCTTT. The V call is TRBV30, the J call TRBJ1-1; 10 nucleotides match TRBD1. This CDR3 is 15 amino acids long. In germline, CDR1 is GTSNPN, CDR2 SVGIG (reference sequence). The V gene end was trimmed by 2 bases and the J gene end by 8 bases; junction bases not matched to a gene: 11.

Here the CDR3 DNA reads TGTGCCAGGATCAGACAGGGGTTTTCCCTTTACGAGCAGTACTTC. Translation gives CARIRQGFSLYEQYF. The genes are TRBV11-3 and TRBJ2-7; 8 nucleotides align to TRBD1. From germline, CDR1 is SGHNT and CDR2 YENEEA. V was pared by 9 bases and J by 4 bases, with 14 bases of the junction left unmatched. This CDR3 contains 15 residues.

J is TRBJ1-1 and V is TRBV18; a weak D match, TRBD1 (5 bases). The CDR3 covers 14 residues. The germline V gene has CDR1 KGHSH and CDR2 LQKENI. Trimming took 3 bases from V and 1 from J, leaving 9 bases between them. The CDR3 coding sequence is TGTGCCAGCTCACCGGACACCAAGAACACTGAAGCTTTCTTT. It translates to CASSPDTKNTEAFF.

The rearrangement joins TRBV7-8 to TRBJ2-7; D gene uncertain. V lost 5 bases, J lost 6 bases, and 8 bases lay in between. The CDR3 extends over 11 amino acids. In germline, CDR1 is SGHVS, CDR2 FQNEAQ. CDR3 nucleotide sequence: TGTGCCAGCAGCCTACTTTCCGAGCAGTACTTC. It specifies CASSLLSEQYF.

V is TRBV28 and J is TRBJ2-1; 9 nucleotides align to TRBD2. The CDR3 loop spans 11 amino acids. V shed 11 bases and J 7 bases; nucleotides not matched to a gene: 3. The germline gives CDR1 MDHEN, CDR2 SYDVKM. CDR3 protein: CAASGRNEQFF. CDR3 bases: TGTGCCGCCAGCGGGAGGAATGAGCAGTTCTTC. The variable domain in full, completed from reference TRBV28 and TRBJ2-1, reads DVKVTQSSRYLVKRTGEKVFLECVQDMDHENMFWYRQDPGLGLRLIYFSYDVKMKEKGDIPEGYSVSREKKERFSLILESASTNQTSMYLCAASGRNEQFFGPGTRLTVL.

The V and J genes are TRBV5-6 and TRBJ2-5; 7 bases are shared with TRBD2. The length of the CDR3 is 14 residues. Germline loops: CDR1 SGHDT, CDR2 YYEEEE. The V and J ends lost 2 bases and 2 bases, in that order; junction bases with no gene match: 3. This chain's CDR3 is CASSFGGVQETQYF. The CDR3 nucleotides read TGTGCCAGCAGCTTTGGGGGGGTACAAGAGACCCAGTACTTC.

Note on this clone: Other DNA sequences within the sample encode an identical CDR3. This sequence joins TRBV7-9 and TRBJ2-7; D possibly corresponds to TRBD2 (6 bases). Trimming removed 5 bases at V and 2 bases at J, with 13 bases between. This CDR3 has 14 residues. Germline V gene lookup returns CDR1 SEHNR and CDR2 FQNEAQ (reference sequence). In DNA, the CDR3 is TGTGCCAGCAGCCCTCCAGCGGGTACCTACGAGCAGTACTTC. Protein sequence: CASSPPAGTYEQYF.